This TCR beta chain was sequenced during a study of T cell repertoires in aging, cancer and after chemotherapy. The wider study: Donor ages fell into six groups from 30 or younger up to 70 or older. Roughly 9.3 million TCR reads made up the full dataset.

Germline values: CDR1 LNHDA, CDR2 SQIVND (reference sequence). CDR3 length: 14 amino acids. Trimming at V came to 6 bases and at J to 0 bases, leaving 2 bases not matched to a gene. TRB rearrangements spanning V, D and J were amplified using mixed TRB-A/B primers. MiXCR was run by TCRdb on the multiplex PCR reads, yielding one entry per CDR3 protein. The table records roughly 4,600 distinct CDR3 sequences, roughly 24% of them present only once. For this clonotype: Antigen unknown.

Study-wide points: These repertoire data do not allow conclusions about immunological memory after chemotherapy. In each cancer cohort, median generation probability increased across chemotherapy, suggesting thymic output rebounded.

TCR beta rearrangements were amplified from peripheral blood genomic DNA. Sequencing was carried out using blood. V gene TRBV19 combines with J gene TRBJ2-7, with 10 bases fitting TRBD1. The origin of this receptor is a human donor with a blood cancer. CDR3 region: CASSRDRGSYEQYF. DNA for the CDR3: TGTGCCAGTAGCCGGGACAGGGGCTCCTACGAGCAGTACTTC.